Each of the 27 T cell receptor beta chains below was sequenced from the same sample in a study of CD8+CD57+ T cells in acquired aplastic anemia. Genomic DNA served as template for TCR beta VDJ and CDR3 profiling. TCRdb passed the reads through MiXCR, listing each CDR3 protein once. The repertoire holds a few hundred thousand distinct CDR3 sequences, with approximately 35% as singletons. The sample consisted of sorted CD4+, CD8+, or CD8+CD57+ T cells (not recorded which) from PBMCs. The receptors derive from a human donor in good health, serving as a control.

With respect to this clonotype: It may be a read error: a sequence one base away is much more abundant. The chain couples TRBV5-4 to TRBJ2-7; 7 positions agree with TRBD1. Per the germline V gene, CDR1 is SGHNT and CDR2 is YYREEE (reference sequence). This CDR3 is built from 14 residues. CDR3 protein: CASSWTDSPRGQCF. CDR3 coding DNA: TGTGCCAGCAGCTGGACGGACAGCCCGAGGGGGCAGTGCTTC.

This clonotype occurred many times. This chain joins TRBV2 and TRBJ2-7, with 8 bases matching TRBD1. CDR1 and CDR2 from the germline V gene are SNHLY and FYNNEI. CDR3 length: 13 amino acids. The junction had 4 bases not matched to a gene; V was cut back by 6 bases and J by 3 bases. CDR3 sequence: CASRGTGDYEQYF. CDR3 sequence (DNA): TGTGCCAGCAGGGGGACAGGAGACTACGAGCAGTACTTC.

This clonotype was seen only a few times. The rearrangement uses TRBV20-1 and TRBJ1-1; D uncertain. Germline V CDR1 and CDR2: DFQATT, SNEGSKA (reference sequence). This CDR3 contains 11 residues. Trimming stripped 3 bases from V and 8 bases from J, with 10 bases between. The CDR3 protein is CSASTTTEAFF. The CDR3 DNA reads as TGCAGTGCTAGTACGACAACCGAAGCTTTCTTT.

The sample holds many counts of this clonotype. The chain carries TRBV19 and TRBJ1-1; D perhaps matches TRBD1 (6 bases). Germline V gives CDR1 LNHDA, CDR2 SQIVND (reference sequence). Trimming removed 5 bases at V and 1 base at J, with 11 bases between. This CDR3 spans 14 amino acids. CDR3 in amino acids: CASSGRTANTEAFF. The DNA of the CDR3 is TGTGCCAGTAGTGGGCGGACAGCGAACACTGAAGCTTTCTTT.

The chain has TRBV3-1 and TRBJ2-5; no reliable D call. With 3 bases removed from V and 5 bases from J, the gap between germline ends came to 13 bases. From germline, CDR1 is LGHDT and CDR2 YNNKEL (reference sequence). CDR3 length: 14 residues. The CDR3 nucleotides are TGTGCCAGCAGCCAGCTAGGACGCCCGGAGACCCAGTACTTC. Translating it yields CASSQLGRPETQYF.

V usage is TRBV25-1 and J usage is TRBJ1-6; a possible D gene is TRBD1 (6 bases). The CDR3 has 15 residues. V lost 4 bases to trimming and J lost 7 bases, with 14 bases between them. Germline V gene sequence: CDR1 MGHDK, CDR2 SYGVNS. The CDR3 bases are TGTGCCAGCAGTGCAGAGGACAGAGCCAATTCACCCCTCCACTTT. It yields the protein CASSAEDRANSPLHF.

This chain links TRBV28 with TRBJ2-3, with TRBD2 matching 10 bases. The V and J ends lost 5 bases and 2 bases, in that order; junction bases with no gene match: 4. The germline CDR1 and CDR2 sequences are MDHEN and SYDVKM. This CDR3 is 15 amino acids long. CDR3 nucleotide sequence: TGTGCCAGCAGTCAGCGGGAGGGCCTCACAGATACGCAGTATTTT. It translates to CASSQREGLTDTQYF. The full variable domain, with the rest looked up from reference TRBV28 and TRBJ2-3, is DVKVTQSSRYLVKRTGEKVFLECVQDMDHENMFWYRQDPGLGLRLIYFSYDVKMKEKGDIPEGYSVSREKKERFSLILESASTNQTSMYLCASSQREGLTDTQYFGPGTRLTVL.

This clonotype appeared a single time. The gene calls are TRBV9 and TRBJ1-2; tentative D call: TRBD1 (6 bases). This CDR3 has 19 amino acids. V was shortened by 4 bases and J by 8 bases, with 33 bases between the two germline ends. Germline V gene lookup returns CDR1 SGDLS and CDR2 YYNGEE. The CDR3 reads CASSSSSVAGVRGPGGYTF. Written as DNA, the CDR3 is TGTGCCAGCAGCTCCAGCAGCGTAGCCGGAGTTCGGGGGCCCGGGGGCTACACCTTC.

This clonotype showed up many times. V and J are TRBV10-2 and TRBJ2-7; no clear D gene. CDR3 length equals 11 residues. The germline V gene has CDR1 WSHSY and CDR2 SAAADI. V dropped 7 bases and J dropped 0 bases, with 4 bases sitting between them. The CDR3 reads CASTSSYEQYF. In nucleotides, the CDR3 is TGCGCCAGCACGAGCTCCTACGAGCAGTACTTC.

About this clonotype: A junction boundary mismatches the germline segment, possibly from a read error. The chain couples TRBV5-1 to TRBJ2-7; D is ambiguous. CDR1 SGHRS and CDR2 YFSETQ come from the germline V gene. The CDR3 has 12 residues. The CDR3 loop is CASSWEGFEQYF. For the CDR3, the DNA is TGCGCCAGCAGCTGGGAAGGGTTCGAGCAGTATTTC.

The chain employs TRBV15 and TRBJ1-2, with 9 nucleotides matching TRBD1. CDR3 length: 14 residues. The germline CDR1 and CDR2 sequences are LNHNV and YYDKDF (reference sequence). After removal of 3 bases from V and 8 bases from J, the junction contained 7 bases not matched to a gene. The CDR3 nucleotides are TGTGCCACCAGCAGGGGAGAGACAGGGGGAGGCTACACCTTC. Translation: CATSRGETGGGYTF.

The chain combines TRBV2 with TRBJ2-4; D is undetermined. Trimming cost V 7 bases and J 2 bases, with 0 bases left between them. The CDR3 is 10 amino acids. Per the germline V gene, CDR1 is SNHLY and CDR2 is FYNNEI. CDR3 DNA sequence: TGTGCCAGCACCAAAAACATTCAGTACTTC. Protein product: CASTKNIQYF.

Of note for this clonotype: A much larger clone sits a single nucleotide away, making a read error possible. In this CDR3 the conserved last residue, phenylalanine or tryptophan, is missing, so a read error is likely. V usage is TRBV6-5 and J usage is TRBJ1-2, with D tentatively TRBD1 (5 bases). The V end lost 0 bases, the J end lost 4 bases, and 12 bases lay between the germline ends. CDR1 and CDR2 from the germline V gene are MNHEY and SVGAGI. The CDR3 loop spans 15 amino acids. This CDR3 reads CASSYSPDGGYGYTS. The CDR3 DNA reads TGTGCCAGCAGTTACTCGCCGGATGGGGGCTATGGCTACACCTCC.

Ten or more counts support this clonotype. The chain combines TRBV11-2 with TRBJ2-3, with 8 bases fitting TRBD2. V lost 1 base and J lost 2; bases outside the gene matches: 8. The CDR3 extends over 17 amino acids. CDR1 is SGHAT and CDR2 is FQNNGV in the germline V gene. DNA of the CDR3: TGTGCCAGCAGCTTAGGGTGGGGTAGCGGGGACACAGATACGCAGTATTTT. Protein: CASSLGWGSGDTDTQYF. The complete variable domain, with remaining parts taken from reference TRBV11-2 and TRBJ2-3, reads EAGVAQSPRYKIIEKRQSVAFWCNPISGHATLYWYQQILGQGPKLLIQFQNNGVVDDSQLPKDRFSAERLKGVDSTLKIQPAKLEDSAVYLCASSLGWGSGDTDTQYFGPGTRLTVL.

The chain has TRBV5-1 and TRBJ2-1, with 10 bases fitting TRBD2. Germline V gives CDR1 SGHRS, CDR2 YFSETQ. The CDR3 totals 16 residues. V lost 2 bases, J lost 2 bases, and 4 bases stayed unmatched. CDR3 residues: CASSLEAGGTYNEQFF. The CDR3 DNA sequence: TGCGCCAGCAGCTTAGAAGCGGGAGGGACCTACAATGAGCAGTTCTTC. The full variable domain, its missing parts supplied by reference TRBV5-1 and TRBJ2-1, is KAGVTQTPRYLIKTRGQQVTLSCSPISGHRSVSWYQQTPGQGLQFLFEYFSETQRNKGNFPGRFSGRQFSNSRSEMNVSTLELGDSALYLCASSLEAGGTYNEQFFGPGTRLTVL.

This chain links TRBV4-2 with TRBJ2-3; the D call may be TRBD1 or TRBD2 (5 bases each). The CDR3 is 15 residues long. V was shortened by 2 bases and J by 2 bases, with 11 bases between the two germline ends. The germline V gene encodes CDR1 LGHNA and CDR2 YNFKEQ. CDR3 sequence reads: CASSQRAGTTDTQYF. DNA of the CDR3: TGTGCCAGCAGCCAACGGGCCGGGACCACAGATACGCAGTATTTT.

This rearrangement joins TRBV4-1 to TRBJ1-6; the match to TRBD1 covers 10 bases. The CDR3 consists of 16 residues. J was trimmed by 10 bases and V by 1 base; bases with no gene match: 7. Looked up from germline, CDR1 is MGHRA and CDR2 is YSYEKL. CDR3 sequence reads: CASSQATGTGVSPLHF. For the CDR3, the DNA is TGCGCCAGCAGCCAAGCTACCGGGACAGGGGTCTCACCCCTCCACTTT.

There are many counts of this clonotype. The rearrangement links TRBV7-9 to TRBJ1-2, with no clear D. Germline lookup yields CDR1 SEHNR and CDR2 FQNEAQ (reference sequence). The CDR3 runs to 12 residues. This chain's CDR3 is CAAARSGYGYTF. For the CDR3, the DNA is TGTGCTGCAGCAAGGTCGGGCTATGGCTACACCTTC.

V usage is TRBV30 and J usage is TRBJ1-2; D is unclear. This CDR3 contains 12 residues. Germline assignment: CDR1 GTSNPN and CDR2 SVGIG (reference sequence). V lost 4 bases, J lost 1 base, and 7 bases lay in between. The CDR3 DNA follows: TGTGCCTGGACAGACAATAACTATGGCTACACCTTC. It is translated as CAWTDNNYGYTF.

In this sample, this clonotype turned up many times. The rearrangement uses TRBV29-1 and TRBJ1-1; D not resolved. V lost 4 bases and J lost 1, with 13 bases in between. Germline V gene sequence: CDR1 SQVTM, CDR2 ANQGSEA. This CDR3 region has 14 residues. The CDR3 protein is CSVVGGEGNTEAFF. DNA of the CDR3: TGCAGCGTTGTGGGCGGCGAGGGGAACACTGAAGCTTTCTTT.

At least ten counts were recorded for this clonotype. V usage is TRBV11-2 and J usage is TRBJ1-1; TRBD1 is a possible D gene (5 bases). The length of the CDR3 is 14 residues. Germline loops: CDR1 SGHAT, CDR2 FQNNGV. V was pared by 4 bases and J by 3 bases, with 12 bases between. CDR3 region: CASSSTRGHTEAFF. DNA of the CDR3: TGTGCCAGCAGCTCCACGAGGGGACACACTGAAGCTTTCTTT.

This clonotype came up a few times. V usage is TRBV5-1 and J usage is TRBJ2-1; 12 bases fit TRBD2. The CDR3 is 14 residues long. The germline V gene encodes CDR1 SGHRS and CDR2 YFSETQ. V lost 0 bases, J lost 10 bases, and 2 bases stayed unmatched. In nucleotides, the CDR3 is TGCGCCAGCAGCTTGGAGGGGACTAGCGGGGAGCAGTTCTTC. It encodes CASSLEGTSGEQFF.

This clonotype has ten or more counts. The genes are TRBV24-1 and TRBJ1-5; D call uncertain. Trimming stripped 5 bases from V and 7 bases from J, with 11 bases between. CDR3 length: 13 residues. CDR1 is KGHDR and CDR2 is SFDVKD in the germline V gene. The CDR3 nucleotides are TGTGCCACCAGTGCGGGAAGCAGGCAGCCCCAGCATTTT. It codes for CATSAGSRQPQHF.

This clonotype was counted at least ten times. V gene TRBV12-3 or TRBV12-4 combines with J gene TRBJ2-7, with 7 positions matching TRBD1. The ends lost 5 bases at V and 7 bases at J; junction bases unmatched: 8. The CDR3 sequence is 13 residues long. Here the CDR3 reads CASSIQGNWEQYF. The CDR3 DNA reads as TGTGCCAGCAGTATACAGGGGAACTGGGAGCAGTACTTC.

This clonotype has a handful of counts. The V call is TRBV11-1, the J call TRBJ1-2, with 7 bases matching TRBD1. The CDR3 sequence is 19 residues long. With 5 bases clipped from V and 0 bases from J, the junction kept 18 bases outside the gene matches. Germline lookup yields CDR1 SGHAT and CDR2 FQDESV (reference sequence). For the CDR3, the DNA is TGTGCCAGCAGCCCGAGGGACAGACCCTCCCAATACTCTAACTATGGCTACACCTTC. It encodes CASSPRDRPSQYSNYGYTF.

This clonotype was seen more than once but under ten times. CDR3 sequence (DNA): TGCGCCAGCAGCTTGGAGGGACTAGCTCACAATGAGCAGTTCTTC. It encodes CASSLEGLAHNEQFF. The chain uses TRBV5-1 and TRBJ2-1; 9 nucleotides line up with TRBD2. Trimming at V came to 0 bases and at J to 5 bases, leaving 3 bases not matched to a gene. This CDR3 has 15 amino acids. CDR1 and CDR2 from the germline V gene are SGHRS and YFSETQ.

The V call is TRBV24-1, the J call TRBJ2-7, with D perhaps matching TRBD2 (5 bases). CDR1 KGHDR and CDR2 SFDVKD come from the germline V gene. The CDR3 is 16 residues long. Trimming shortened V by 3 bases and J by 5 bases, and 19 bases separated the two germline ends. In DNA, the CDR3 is TGTGCCACCAGTGATCCTCGGGGAACCGGGGAGAACGAGCAGTACTTC. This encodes CATSDPRGTGENEQYF.